This T cell receptor (beta chain) was observed in a study of shared clonotypes between healthy human individuals. Study overall: There were three CD4 naive, three CD4 memory, two CD8 naive and one CD8 memory plates per donor.

Profiled with immunoSEQ multiplex PCR; TCRdb holds only in-frame clones, not every one. The data hold about 1 million clones, with more than 60% observed a single time. CDR1 is LNHNV, CDR2 YYDKDF, per germline (reference sequence). Trimming stripped 3 bases from V and 16 bases from J, with 19 bases between. The CDR3 consists of 13 residues. The sample comprised memory CD4+ T cells sorted from blood. Described subset: CD45RA-negative fraction. The sequence derives from a man aged 18 to 35 in good health. The chain links TRBV15 to TRBJ2-1; possibly TRBD2 for D (5 bases). Written as DNA, the CDR3 is TGTGCCACCAGCAGGGAAAGCCGGGAACTCCACTTCTTC. Translated: CATSRESRELHFF.